This T cell receptor beta chain is drawn from a study of blood T cell repertoires in COVID-19. Study background: T cells, B-cell-depleted T cells, or PBMCs supplied cDNA or gDNA.

Per the study methods: Amplification with reference gene primers provided the estimates of nucleated cell counts. Using immunoSEQ multiplex PCR, the repertoire was profiled, and TCRdb retains in-frame clones only, with some absent. V and J calls and clone size are given by that table; D and trimming were obtained from the DNA. The sample has tens of thousands of clones, approximately 88% seen once; the top ten hold under 5.5%. Patients in Seattle were enrolled during active infection, then followed longitudinally. This CDR3 spans 12 amino acids. CDR1 is LGHNT, CDR2 FRNRAP, per germline. V gave up 7 bases and J gave up 4 bases, with 8 bases separating them.

This TCR came from a man aged 60-69 years with COVID-19, enrolled during active disease. The chain is built from TRBV12-5 and TRBJ1-3; D is ambiguous. The source material was peripheral blood. The CDR3 reads CASVSEGNTIYF. The CDR3 nucleotides are TGTGCTAGTGTTAGTGAGGGAAACACCATATATTTT. The full variable domain, completed using reference TRBV12-5 and TRBJ1-3, is DARVTQTPRHKVTEMGQEVTMRCQPILGHNTVFWYRQTMMQGLELLAYFRNRAPLDDSGMPKDRFSAEMPDATLATLKIQPSEPRDSAVYFCASVSEGNTIYFGEGSWLTVV.